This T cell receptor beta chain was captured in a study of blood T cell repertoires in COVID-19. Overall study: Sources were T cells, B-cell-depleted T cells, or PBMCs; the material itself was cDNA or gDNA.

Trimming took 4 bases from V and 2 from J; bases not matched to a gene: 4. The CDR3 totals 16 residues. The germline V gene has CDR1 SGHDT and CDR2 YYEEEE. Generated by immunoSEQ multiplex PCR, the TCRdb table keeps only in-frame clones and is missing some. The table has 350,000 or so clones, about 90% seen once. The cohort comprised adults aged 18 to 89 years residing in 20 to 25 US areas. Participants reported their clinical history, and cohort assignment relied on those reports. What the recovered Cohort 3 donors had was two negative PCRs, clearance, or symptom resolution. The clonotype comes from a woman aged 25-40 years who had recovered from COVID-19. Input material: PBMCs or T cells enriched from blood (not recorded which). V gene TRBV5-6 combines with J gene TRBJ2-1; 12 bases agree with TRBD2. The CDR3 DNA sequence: TGTGCCAGCAGCCGACTAGCGGGGGCACCCTACAATGAGCAGTTCTTC. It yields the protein CASSRLAGAPYNEQFF.